A single T cell receptor beta chain is shown here with its context. What it binds is not known. The length of the CDR3 is 23 residues. The V gene end was trimmed by 0 bases and the J gene end by 1 base; junction bases not matched to a gene: 21. Per germline, CDR1 SGHRS and CDR2 YFSETQ. This sample is drawn from a study of cytomegalovirus exposure and HLA in healthy donors. Study conclusions and caveats: In presence/absence analyses, roughly uniform sequencing depth across donors was assumed. Accurate HLA-A and HLA-B prediction from TCR beta sequences was reported for most subjects.

In the PCR, 60 Vbeta and 13 Jbeta primers were used. Assay used: immunoSEQ multiplex PCR; TCRdb lists only in-frame clones, some missing. The sample is made up of approximately 68,000 clones, and the top ten hold 6.5% to 8.5% of it. The sequenced sample consisted of PBMCs. The V and J genes are TRBV5-1 and TRBJ2-3; 12 bases are shared with TRBD2. This clonotype was sampled from a female donor in good health and CMV-seropositive. In nucleotides, the CDR3 is TGCGCCAGCAGCTTGGCCTGGTACAGCTCGAGGACTAGCGGGACGGGGGGCACAGATACGCAGTATTTT. Translated, it gives CASSLAWYSSRTSGTGGTDTQYF.